The TCR beta chain under discussion was sequenced for a study of post-analysis software for immune sequencing data. About the research overall: Recorded disease courses covered relapsing-remitting, secondary progressive and progressive-relapsing multiple sclerosis. Some patients had no subtype annotation. Study-level findings and limits: Relative to controls, patients with multiple sclerosis showed significantly lower normalized Chao1 diversity.

With regard to this clonotype: Its target is not known. Relative to the germline gene, one junction end is altered; a read error may explain this.

Researchers reported that TCR beta cDNA libraries carried unique molecular identifiers. T cells, roughly 1 to 10 million of them, yielded some 510,000 cDNA molecules. TCRdb processed the PCR reads anew with MiXCR; each CDR3 protein has one entry. The repertoire holds some 700,000 distinct CDR3 sequences, over 45% seen once, with around 11% in the top ten. This clonotype originated in a girl aged 2 to 9 with multiple sclerosis. The specimen was blood.

CDR3 DNA: TGTGCCAGCAGTAGCGGGGCCTTGAGACGCACAGATAGGCAGTATTTT. It yields the protein CASSSGALRRTDRQYF. This chain joins TRBV28 and TRBJ2-3; 7 bases match TRBD2. Germline CDR1 and CDR2: MDHEN and SYDVKM. The CDR3 has 16 amino acids. The complete variable domain, with remaining parts taken from reference TRBV28 and TRBJ2-3, reads DVKVTQSSRYLVKRTGEKVFLECVQDMDHENMFWYRQDPGLGLRLIYFSYDVKMKEKGDIPEGYSVSREKKERFSLILESASTNQTSMYLCASSSGALRRTDRQYFGPGTRLTVL.